This TCR beta chain was recovered during a study of CD8 T cells in ankylosing spondylitis. Study-wide results and limits: Characteristic of ankylosing spondylitis blood, it appeared, was a TCR beta motif comprising about eight highly homologous variants.

Of note for this clonotype: Its matching antigen is unknown.

Making use of molecular barcodes, quantitative 5'-RACE generated TCR beta libraries. MiXCR, applied by TCRdb to the 5' RACE reads, yields one record per CDR3 protein. The data show 700,000 to 850,000 distinct CDR3 sequences, 10% to 15% seen once. Germline assignment: CDR1 DFQATT and CDR2 SNEGSKA (reference sequence). This CDR3 contains 11 residues. The V and J ends lost 0 bases and 10 bases respectively, with 4 bases between them. The sample was blood, either unsorted or a sorted T cell fraction (not recorded which). This receptor was obtained from a male donor with ankylosing spondylitis. The chain is built from TRBV20-1 and TRBJ1-6; D remains ambiguous. CDR3 nucleotides: TGCAGTGCTAGAGAGGCATCACCCCTCCACTTT. This gives the protein CSAREASPLHF.